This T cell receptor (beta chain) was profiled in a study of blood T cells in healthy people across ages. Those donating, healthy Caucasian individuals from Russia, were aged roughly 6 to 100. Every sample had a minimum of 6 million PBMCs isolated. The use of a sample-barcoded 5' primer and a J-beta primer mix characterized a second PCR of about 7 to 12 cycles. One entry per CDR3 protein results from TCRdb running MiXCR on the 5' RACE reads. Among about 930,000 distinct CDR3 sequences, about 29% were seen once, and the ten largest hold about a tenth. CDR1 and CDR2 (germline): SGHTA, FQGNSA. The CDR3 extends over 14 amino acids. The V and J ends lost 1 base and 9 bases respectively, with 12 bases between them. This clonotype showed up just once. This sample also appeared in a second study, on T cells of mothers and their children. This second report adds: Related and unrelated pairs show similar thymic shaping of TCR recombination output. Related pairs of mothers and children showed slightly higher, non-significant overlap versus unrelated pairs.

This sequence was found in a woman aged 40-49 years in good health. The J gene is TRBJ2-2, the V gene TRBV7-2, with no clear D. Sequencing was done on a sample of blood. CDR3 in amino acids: CASSLETVSRELFF. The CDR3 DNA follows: TGTGCCAGCAGCTTAGAAACGGTATCCCGGGAGCTGTTTTTT.